The rows below give T cell receptor beta chains drawn from one sample of a study of blood T cell repertoires in COVID-19. The data were produced by immunoSEQ multiplex PCR, yet TCRdb's version contains in-frame clones alone and is incomplete. The repertoire has under 450,000 clones, around 87% of them found once; the top ten carry 1.3%. Material for sequencing was PBMCs or T cells enriched from blood (not recorded which). The receptor set was obtained from a man between 25 and 39 years old who had recovered from COVID-19. The CDR3 runs from the conserved cysteine through the conserved F or W. A D gene is named only where the DNA matches it firmly. Expanded clones are given a class, and other clones once, few, many or no size at all.

CDR3 protein	CDR3 DNA	D gene	V gene	J gene	clone size
CASSLAGGAYEQYF	TGTGCCAGCAGTTTAGCGGGGGGGGCCTACGAGCAGTACTTC	TRBD2	TRBV6-5	TRBJ2-7	once
CASSPGTGNTGELFF	TGTGCCAGCAGCCCCGGGACAGGGAACACCGGGGAGCTGTTTTTT	TRBD1	TRBV2	TRBJ2-2	-
CASSLAVTGKSSGQYF	TGTGCCAGCAGCTTAGCGGTGACAGGGAAGTCTTCGGGACAGTACTTC	TRBD1	TRBV7-2	TRBJ2-7	few
CASSQEVGGTEAFF	TGTGCCAGCAGCCAAGAGGTAGGGGGCACTGAAGCTTTCTTT	-	TRBV14	TRBJ1-1	few
CASSRGGGLGPQHF	TGTGCCAGCAGCAGAGGTGGGGGGTTAGGGCCCCAGCATTTT	-	TRBV9	TRBJ1-5	-
CASSPDRDSGNTIYF	TGTGCCAGCAGCCCGGACAGGGACTCTGGAAACACCATATATTTT	TRBD1	TRBV11-3	TRBJ1-3	once
CATRSGSYEQYF	TGTGCCACCAGGAGCGGTTCCTACGAGCAGTACTTC	-	TRBV10-3	TRBJ2-7	-
CASSPPRTSRNNEQFF	TGTGCCAGTAGCCCACCACGGACTAGCAGAAACAATGAGCAGTTCTTC	TRBD2	TRBV19	TRBJ2-1	-
CASSLIQEETQYF	TGCGCCAGCAGCTTGATCCAGGAAGAGACCCAGTACTTC	-	TRBV5-1	TRBJ2-5	-
CASSHLRSSGNTIYF	TGTGCCAGCAGCCATTTAAGGAGCTCTGGAAACACCATATATTTT	-	TRBV3-1/TRBV3-2	TRBJ1-3	-
CASSDGGNYGYTF	TGTGCCAGCAGTGATGGCGGTAACTATGGCTACACCTTC	-	TRBV25-1	TRBJ1-2	-
CASSQDGQGRSGYTF	TGTGCCAGCAGCCAAGACGGACAGGGTAGATCAGGCTACACCTTC	TRBD1	TRBV4-2	TRBJ1-2	-
CASSGTGYEQYF	TGTGCCAGCAGCGGGACAGGGTACGAGCAGTACTTC	TRBD1	TRBV7-6	TRBJ2-7	-
CASSAGLYTGELFF	TGTGCCAGCAGCGCGGGATTGTACACCGGGGAGCTGTTTTTT	-	TRBV7-2	TRBJ2-2	-
CASRIQGWTEAFF	TGTGCCAGCAGGATACAGGGGTGGACTGAAGCTTTCTTT	TRBD1	TRBV27	TRBJ1-1	-
CASRRRIQSGTKDVEQFF	TGCGCCAGCAGACGAAGAATTCAATCCGGGACTAAGGATGTTGAGCAGTTCTTC	TRBD2	TRBV5-1	TRBJ2-1	-
CASSPGGVSYGYTF	TGTGCCAGCAGCCCGGGGGGGGTCTCCTATGGCTACACCTTC	-	TRBV3-1/TRBV3-2	TRBJ1-2	-
CASSGAGPRAGETQYF	TGTGCCAGCAGCGGGGCGGGACCGAGGGCAGGGGAGACCCAGTACTTC	-	TRBV7-9	TRBJ2-5	-
CASSHGRDTEAFF	TGTGCCAGCAGCCACGGCAGGGACACTGAAGCTTTCTTT	-	TRBV3-1/TRBV3-2	TRBJ1-1	few
CASSIGVRLEPQHF	TGTGCCAGTAGTATAGGTGTCCGCTTAGAGCCCCAGCATTTT	-	TRBV19	TRBJ1-5	-
CASGLRQGATYNEQFF	TGTGCTAGTGGTCTCCGACAGGGAGCTACCTACAATGAGCAGTTCTTC	TRBD1	TRBV12-5	TRBJ2-1	-
CATGTGPTYEQYF	TGTGCCACCGGGACAGGGCCCACCTACGAGCAGTACTTC	TRBD1	TRBV19	TRBJ2-7	-
CAWTVGGGGYTF	TGTGCCTGGACTGTAGGGGGCGGGGGCTACACCTTC	TRBD1	TRBV30	TRBJ1-2	few
CASSLRVGTEAFF	TGTGCCAGCAGCCTCAGGGTTGGCACTGAAGCTTTCTTT	-	TRBV7-9	TRBJ1-1	-
CASRQSNTGELFF	TGTGCCAGCAGACAATCGAACACCGGGGAGCTGTTTTTT	-	TRBV7-2	TRBJ2-2	-
CASRPTPGQAGQPQHF	TGTGCCAGCCGCCCCACCCCGGGACAGGCTGGTCAGCCCCAGCATTTT	TRBD1	TRBV2	TRBJ1-5	once
CASSVGYSSSYEQYF	TGTGCCAGCAGCGTAGGGTACAGTAGCTCCTACGAGCAGTACTTC	-	TRBV9	TRBJ2-7	few
CASSPGMGTYEQYF	TGTGCCAGCAGTCCAGGGATGGGAACCTACGAGCAGTACTTC	-	TRBV27	TRBJ2-7	-
CAWSGVNSYNSPLHF	TGTGCCTGGAGCGGGGTGAACTCCTATAATTCACCCCTCCACTTT	-	TRBV30	TRBJ1-6	-
CARRQGASRDTEAFF	TGTGCCAGGAGACAGGGGGCGTCCAGGGACACTGAAGCTTTCTTT	TRBD1	TRBV27	TRBJ1-1	-
CASTVSGLRTDTQYF	TGTGCCAGCACCGTTTCGGGACTTCGCACAGATACGCAGTATTTT	-	TRBV9	TRBJ2-3	-
CASTPGAGDTEAFF	TGTGCCAGCACCCCGGGGGCGGGGGACACTGAAGCTTTCTTT	-	TRBV7-9	TRBJ1-1	-
CASSDSGTGADEQYF	TGTGCCAGCAGCGACAGCGGGACAGGGGCCGACGAGCAGTACTTC	TRBD1	TRBV9	TRBJ2-7	-
CASSLGAREKLFF	TGTGCCAGCAGCTTAGGGGCCCGCGAAAAACTGTTTTTT	-	TRBV7-8	TRBJ1-4	-
CAWTEYNSPLHF	TGTGCCTGGACAGAATATAATTCACCCCTCCACTTT	-	TRBV30	TRBJ1-6	-
CASNRDRPDQREHF	TGCGCCAGCAACCGGGACAGGCCCGATCAGCGGGAGCATTTT	TRBD1	TRBV10-1	TRBJ1-5	many
CASSYGGGNYNEQFF	TGTGCCAGCAGTTACGGCGGGGGGAATTACAATGAGCAGTTCTTC	TRBD2	TRBV6-2/TRBV6-3	TRBJ2-1	-
CASNVGGKGTEAFF	TGTGCCAGCAACGTGGGGGGGAAGGGGACTGAAGCTTTCTTT	-	TRBV6-5	TRBJ1-1	-
CASSVTSEAFF	TGTGCCAGCAGCGTGACATCTGAAGCTTTCTTT	-	TRBV7-9	TRBJ1-1	-
CASSPPGGQPYEQYF	TGTGCCAGCAGCCCTCCGGGAGGGCAGCCCTACGAGCAGTACTTC	TRBD2	TRBV5-6	TRBJ2-7	-